The source of this TCR beta chain is a study of PD-1 blockade in mismatch repair-deficient tumors. Findings and limits, study-wide: After pembrolizumab, tumor-resident clones rose rapidly, then generally contracted before radiologic responses.

On this clone: Its antigen remains unidentified.

All patients were mismatch repair deficient, assessed by either PCR or immunohistochemistry. Three pembrolizumab responders had their TCRs sequenced. The repertoire was sequenced with immunoSEQ multiplex PCR; TCRdb's copy has only in-frame clones and lacks some. Of about 120,000 clones in the sample, about 90% were seen once. Material: peripheral blood, obtained approximately 71 weeks after starting pembrolizumab. This clonotype originated in an adult with mismatch repair-deficient cancer.

In DNA form, the CDR3 reads TGCAGCGTTGAGGTGCCGACAGGGGGCTCCTACGAGCAGTACTTC. Amino acid sequence: CSVEVPTGGSYEQYF. The chain recombines TRBV29-1 with TRBJ2-7; 9 bases match TRBD1. CDR1 and CDR2 (germline): SQVTM, ANQGSEA. Unmatched junction bases numbered 6, after V lost 3 bases and J lost 0 bases. This CDR3 spans 15 amino acids.